The 23 T cell receptor beta chains below were found in one sample sequenced in a study of CD8+ T cells in alopecia areata. Extracted from the samples, RNA was reverse transcribed into cDNA to serve as the sequencing template. Produced via immunoSEQ multiplex PCR; TCRdb's table is partial and in-frame only. The data contain 90,000 to 130,000 clones, around 50% of them singletons. Documented treatment: oral pan-JAK inhibitor, 5-10 mg twice daily. The sample here was CD8+ T cells sorted from blood, taken at week 24, from a patient treated with tofacitinib. These receptors were taken from a human donor with alopecia areata.

The chain combines TRBV4-3 with TRBJ2-7; D is possibly TRBD1 or TRBD2 (5 bases each). CDR1 and CDR2 from the germline V gene are LGHNA and YSLEER. This CDR3 is 15 amino acids long. V gave up 5 bases and J gave up 0 bases, with 14 bases separating them. CDR3 nucleotides: TGCGCCAGCAGCGTCCGGGGCCAGAGCTCCTACGAGCAGTACTTC. This gives the protein CASSVRGQSSYEQYF.

The rearrangement links TRBV30 to TRBJ1-1, with TRBD1 matching over 8 bases. Unmatched junction bases numbered 10, after V lost 2 bases and J lost 2 bases. Germline V gives CDR1 GTSNPN, CDR2 SVGIG (reference sequence). CDR3 length: 16 residues. The CDR3 DNA follows: TGTGCCTGGAGTCTCTTTGGACAGGGCGTTAACACTGAAGCTTTCTTT. Translating gives CAWSLFGQGVNTEAFF.

The sample holds a few counts of this clone. The chain combines TRBV15 with TRBJ2-2; D is undetermined. CDR3 length: 14 residues. Germline V CDR1 and CDR2: LNHNV, YYDKDF (reference sequence). V was clipped by 6 bases and J by 1 base, with 9 bases between them. The CDR3 nucleotides are TGTGCCACCAGTCAGGCGGAGAACACCGGGGAGCTGTTTTTT. Protein sequence: CATSQAENTGELFF.

The chain employs TRBV2 and TRBJ2-5; D uncertain. Germline V gene lookup returns CDR1 SNHLY and CDR2 FYNNEI. This CDR3 region has 16 residues. V lost 3 bases and J lost 1, with 15 bases in between. CDR3 loop: CASSDILEGFQETQYF. The CDR3, as DNA: TGTGCCAGCAGTGACATTCTTGAAGGCTTCCAAGAGACCCAGTACTTC.

CDR3: CASSYETAYEQYF. CDR3 DNA: TGTGCCAGCAGTTACGAAACGGCCTACGAGCAGTACTTC. The genes are TRBV6-6 and TRBJ2-7; the D is unclear. This CDR3 contains 13 residues. CDR1 and CDR2 (germline): MNHNY, SVGAGI (reference sequence). Between the trimmed V and J ends, which lost 2 bases and 2 bases, there was a span of 7 bases.

The rearrangement uses TRBV25-1 and TRBJ2-2; D is unresolved. Trimming removed 7 bases at V and 1 base at J, with 13 bases between. CDR1 is MGHDK, CDR2 SYGVNS, per germline. This CDR3 has 15 residues. CDR3 sequence: CASTLPPVNTGELFF. DNA for the CDR3: TGTGCCAGCACCCTCCCCCCGGTGAACACCGGGGAGCTGTTTTTT.

Many counts were recorded for this clone. The chain recombines TRBV29-1 with TRBJ1-2, with D unresolved. CDR1 is SQVTM, CDR2 ANQGSEA, per germline. This CDR3 is built from 11 residues. V was trimmed by 5 bases and J by 2 bases, leaving 6 bases between them. This CDR3 is CSVYANYGYTF. DNA for the CDR3: TGCAGCGTTTACGCGAACTATGGCTACACCTTC.

A single count supports this clone. The chain joins TRBV12-5 to TRBJ2-5; the D gene is possibly TRBD2 (6 bases). V was trimmed by 2 bases and J by 6 bases, leaving 10 bases between them. The CDR3 runs 13 residues. The germline V gene has CDR1 LGHNT and CDR2 FRNRAP. The CDR3 spells CASGLPGGQTQYF. As DNA, the CDR3 is TGTGCTAGTGGTTTGCCCGGGGGTCAGACCCAGTACTTC. Drawing the rest from reference TRBV12-5 and TRBJ2-5, the complete variable domain is DARVTQTPRHKVTEMGQEVTMRCQPILGHNTVFWYRQTMMQGLELLAYFRNRAPLDDSGMPKDRFSAEMPDATLATLKIQPSEPRDSAVYFCASGLPGGQTQYFGPGTRLLVL.

The chain couples TRBV7-8 to TRBJ1-1; no reliable D call. Per germline, CDR1 SGHVS and CDR2 FQNEAQ. The CDR3 contains 14 residues. V dropped 5 bases and J dropped 1 base, with 11 bases sitting between them. The CDR3 loop is CASSRGRSNTEAFF. The CDR3 nucleotides are TGTGCCAGCAGCCGCGGCCGCTCGAACACTGAAGCTTTCTTT.

The rearrangement joins TRBV6-5 to TRBJ1-1, with D perhaps TRBD1 (6 bases). Trimming shortened V by 5 bases and J by 1 base, and 14 bases separated the two germline ends. Looked up from germline, CDR1 is MNHEY and CDR2 is SVGAGI. The CDR3 spans 15 residues. The CDR3 DNA reads TGTGCCAGCAGTCCCCGTAGGGGGAGGAACACTGAAGCTTTCTTT. Translating gives CASSPRRGRNTEAFF.

This clone showed up just a few times. The chain links TRBV2 to TRBJ2-7, with D unclear. CDR3 length: 15 residues. V was shortened by 6 bases and J by 2 bases, with 17 bases between the two germline ends. Germline lookup yields CDR1 SNHLY and CDR2 FYNNEI. CDR3 sequence: CASSRAVELTYEQYF. The CDR3 DNA sequence: TGTGCCAGCAGCCGGGCCGTCGAGTTAACCTACGAGCAGTACTTC.

The chain employs TRBV18 and TRBJ1-5; D is undetermined. Germline CDR1 reads KGHSH; CDR2 reads LQKENI. There are 15 residues in the CDR3. The germline V and J ends were trimmed by 1 base and 9 bases, with 16 bases remaining between them. CDR3 nucleotides: TGTGCCAGCTCACCACTAGGGCAGGCCCCAAGGCCCCAGCATTTT. Translated, it gives CASSPLGQAPRPQHF.

The CDR3 loop reads CATRKEDSPLHF. Here the CDR3 DNA reads TGCGCCACCAGAAAGGAGGATTCACCCCTCCACTTT. This sequence joins TRBV5-1 and TRBJ1-6; D gene ambiguous. V lost 9 bases, J lost 8 bases, and 12 bases lay in between. The CDR3 consists of 12 residues. Per the germline V gene, CDR1 is SGHRS and CDR2 is YFSETQ. Using reference TRBV5-1 and TRBJ1-6 for the parts outside the CDR3, the full variable domain is KAGVTQTPRYLIKTRGQQVTLSCSPISGHRSVSWYQQTPGQGLQFLFEYFSETQRNKGNFPGRFSGRQFSNSRSEMNVSTLELGDSALYLCATRKEDSPLHFGNGTRLTVT.

The J gene is TRBJ2-7, the V gene TRBV30; no definite D call. V was clipped by 0 bases and J by 7 bases, with 10 bases between them. Germline CDR1 reads GTSNPN; CDR2 reads SVGIG (reference sequence). This CDR3 has 12 amino acids. The CDR3 protein is CAWSVLGKEQYF. CDR3 bases: TGTGCCTGGAGTGTACTGGGTAAAGAGCAGTACTTC.

CDR3 coding DNA: TGTGCCAGCAGTTGGGGACTCCGCAATGAGCAGTTCTTC. It is translated as CASSWGLRNEQFF. V and J are TRBV6-5 and TRBJ2-1; perhaps TRBD2 as D (6 bases). Germline lookup yields CDR1 MNHEY and CDR2 SVGAGI. Deletions cut 4 bases from V and 6 bases from J, with 10 bases between. CDR3 length equals 13 residues.

This clone was seen a single time. CDR3 sequence (DNA): TGTGCCAGCAGCTTGGGTGGAACAGGACAGGGACACAATCAGCCCCAGCATTTT. Translated, it gives CASSLGGTGQGHNQPQHF. J is TRBJ1-5 and V is TRBV5-6; 8 bases fit TRBD1. The V and J ends lost 0 bases and 3 bases, in that order; junction bases with no gene match: 11. The CDR3 has 18 residues. CDR1 SGHDT and CDR2 YYEEEE come from the germline V gene.

This clone was picked up one time. This chain connects TRBV4-1 to TRBJ2-3; D remains unclear. Trimming took off 2 bases at V and 1 base at J, with 16 bases between the two ends. This CDR3 contains 17 residues. Germline CDR1 MGHRA, CDR2 YSYEKL. CDR3 DNA: TGCGCCAGCAGCCAACCCCCCCTGGGCACCCGCACAGATACGCAGTATTTT. Its translation: CASSQPPLGTRTDTQYF.

V is TRBV27 and J is TRBJ2-1; the D gene is possibly TRBD2 (7 bases). V shed 6 bases and J shed 9 bases, with 12 bases lying between them. The CDR3 sequence is 12 residues long. Germline CDR1 reads MNHEY; CDR2 reads SMNVEV (reference sequence). CDR3 DNA: TGTGCCAGCAGAACCCGGGGGGCTGAGCAGTTCTTC. Residues: CASRTRGAEQFF.

The chain couples TRBV13 to TRBJ1-1; D is uncertain. Per the germline V gene, CDR1 is PRHDT and CDR2 is FYEKMQ (reference sequence). The CDR3 sequence is 15 residues long. V shed 1 base and J shed 0 bases, with 9 bases lying between them. This CDR3 is CASSLDGPMNTEAFF. DNA of the CDR3: TGTGCCAGCAGCTTAGACGGGCCCATGAACACTGAAGCTTTCTTT.

The CDR3 loop reads CASSLESPYEQYF. CDR3 DNA sequence: TGTGCCAGCAGCTTGGAAAGTCCATACGAGCAGTACTTC. The V call is TRBV5-4, the J call TRBJ2-7; D unresolved. V was cut by 0 bases and J by 4 bases, with 8 bases left in between. This CDR3 has 13 amino acids. Germline V gives CDR1 SGHNT, CDR2 YYREEE (reference sequence).

The chain couples TRBV13 to TRBJ2-4; a possible D gene is TRBD1 (6 bases). Germline CDR1 PRHDT, CDR2 FYEKMQ (reference sequence). V shed 5 bases and J shed 0 bases, with 14 bases lying between them. This CDR3 is 16 amino acids long. The CDR3 DNA is TGTGCCAGCAGCCTCCCAGGGGAAGCAGCCAAAAACATTCAGTACTTC. Residues: CASSLPGEAAKNIQYF.

This clone was counted only a few times. The V and J genes are TRBV5-1 and TRBJ1-5; D is undetermined. Per germline, CDR1 SGHRS and CDR2 YFSETQ. Trimming removed 4 bases from V and 2 bases from J, with 10 bases in between. This CDR3 is built from 14 residues. DNA of the CDR3: TGCGCCAGCAGCATGGAAGGCGGCAATCAGCCCCAGCATTTT. Residues: CASSMEGGNQPQHF.

The rearrangement joins TRBV5-1 to TRBJ1-1; D may be TRBD1 (6 bases). Germline V gene sequence: CDR1 SGHRS, CDR2 YFSETQ. Between the trimmed V and J ends, which lost 0 bases and 2 bases, there was a span of 11 bases. The CDR3 is 15 amino acids. CDR3 sequence: CASSLAAGVNTEAFF. The CDR3, as DNA: TGCGCCAGCAGCTTGGCCGCAGGGGTCAACACTGAAGCTTTCTTT. The whole variable domain, remainder taken from reference TRBV5-1 and TRBJ1-1, is KAGVTQTPRYLIKTRGQQVTLSCSPISGHRSVSWYQQTPGQGLQFLFEYFSETQRNKGNFPGRFSGRQFSNSRSEMNVSTLELGDSALYLCASSLAAGVNTEAFFGQGTRLTVV.